One and the same sample provided the 20 T cell receptor beta chains below, sequenced in a study of shared T cell receptors in the human thymus. The protocol was immunoSEQ multiplex PCR, while the TCRdb copy is restricted to in-frame clones and leaves out a portion. Among a few hundred thousand clones listed, 95% were seen once. The sample comprised thymocytes. The receptors were gathered from a human donor.

As DNA, the CDR3 is TGTGCCTGGAGTGTAACAGGGAGAAACATTCAGTACTTC. It codes for CAWSVTGRNIQYF. The rearrangement links TRBV30 to TRBJ2-4; maybe TRBD1 (6 bases). V was shortened by 0 bases and J by 6 bases, with 9 bases between the two germline ends. Germline assignment: CDR1 GTSNPN and CDR2 SVGIG (reference sequence). The CDR3 is 13 residues long.

The chain employs TRBV10-3 and TRBJ2-7; D is undetermined. The germline gives CDR1 ENHRY, CDR2 SYGVKD. Trimming left V 2 bases short and J 5 bases short, with 4 bases between. CDR3 size: 11 residues. CDR3 coding DNA: TGTGCCATCAGTGAGCAGGACGAGCAGTACTTC. Protein sequence: CAISEQDEQYF.

Only a few counts were recorded for this clone. The chain carries TRBV5-1 and TRBJ2-3, with 14 nucleotides matching TRBD2. Per germline, CDR1 SGHRS and CDR2 YFSETQ. J was trimmed by 2 bases and V by 0 bases; bases with no gene match: 5. CDR3 length: 18 residues. Written as DNA, the CDR3 is TGCGCCAGCAGCTTGGGACTAGCGGGAGGGAACAACACAGATACGCAGTATTTT. Translated: CASSLGLAGGNNTDTQYF.

V and J are TRBV11-1 and TRBJ2-1; D remains unclear. With 1 base removed from V and 0 bases from J, the gap between germline ends came to 10 bases. This CDR3 has 16 residues. Germline CDR1 reads SGHAT; CDR2 reads FQDESV (reference sequence). The CDR3 reads CASSLDVFRSYNEQFF. CDR3 DNA: TGTGCCAGCAGCTTAGATGTATTCCGCTCCTACAATGAGCAGTTCTTC.

The chain is built from TRBV4-1 and TRBJ1-2, with 8 bases identical to TRBD1. The germline V gene encodes CDR1 MGHRA and CDR2 YSYEKL. This CDR3 region has 16 residues. The V segment lost 0 bases and the J segment 7 bases; nucleotides outside the gene matches: 10. Here the CDR3 DNA reads TGCGCCAGCAGCCAAGATCAGACAGGGGTGTTTGGTGGCTACACCTTC. Its protein product is CASSQDQTGVFGGYTF.

V usage is TRBV27 and J usage is TRBJ2-1; 14 bases are shared with TRBD2. Germline lookup yields CDR1 MNHEY and CDR2 SMNVEV (reference sequence). The length of the CDR3 is 21 residues. The J segment lost 7 bases and the V segment lost 4 bases, leaving 21 bases of the junction unmatched. CDR3 residues: CASSSGPGTSGSLLLRNEQFF. Here the CDR3 DNA reads TGTGCCAGCAGTTCAGGACCCGGGACTAGCGGGAGCCTCCTCCTACGGAATGAGCAGTTCTTC.

The genes are TRBV27 and TRBJ2-1, with TRBD2 matching 10 bases. Per germline, CDR1 MNHEY and CDR2 SMNVEV (reference sequence). CDR3 size: 15 residues. V gave up 8 bases and J gave up 4 bases; unmatched junction bases: 8. Here the CDR3 reads CASRLAGINYNEQFF. CDR3 coding DNA: TGTGCCAGCCGACTAGCGGGTATAAATTACAATGAGCAGTTCTTC.

The chain recombines TRBV19 with TRBJ2-7, with D tentatively TRBD2 (5 bases). The germline V gene has CDR1 LNHDA and CDR2 SQIVND (reference sequence). This CDR3 is 14 amino acids long. Trimming removed 4 bases at V and 5 bases at J, with 15 bases between. The CDR3 sequence is CASSRWTRRHEQYF. CDR3 in DNA: TGTGCCAGTAGTAGATGGACTCGGCGTCACGAGCAGTACTTC.

The chain combines TRBV11-3 with TRBJ2-2; TRBD1 is a possible D gene (6 bases). The CDR3 runs to 17 residues. CDR1 SGHNT and CDR2 YENEEA come from the germline V gene. V lost 5 bases and J lost 0, with 16 bases in between. CDR3 nucleotides: TGTGCCAGCAGCGTAGGATTCAGGGGAACGAACACCGGGGAGCTGTTTTTT. Amino acids: CASSVGFRGTNTGELFF. Looking up the rest from reference TRBV11-3 and TRBJ2-2 gives the full variable domain: EAGVVQSPRYKIIEKKQPVAFWCNPISGHNTLYWYLQNLGQGPELLIRYENEEAVDDSQLPKDRFSAERLKGVDSTLKIQPAELGDSAVYLCASSVGFRGTNTGELFFGEGSRLTVL.

This chain connects TRBV11-2 to TRBJ2-7; possibly TRBD1 for D (5 bases). This CDR3 is built from 15 residues. The germline CDR1 and CDR2 sequences are SGHAT and FQNNGV. Trimming removed 2 bases at V and 3 bases at J, with 14 bases between. In DNA form, the CDR3 reads TGTGCCAGCAGCTTAACAGGTCCCCAGAACTACGAGCAGTACTTC. Translated, it gives CASSLTGPQNYEQYF.

This chain uses TRBV11-3 with TRBJ2-3, with D uncertain. Germline V gives CDR1 SGHNT, CDR2 YENEEA. Trimming cost V 7 bases and J 0 bases, with 11 bases left between them. The CDR3 runs 14 residues. The CDR3, as DNA: TGTGCCAGCAACCGGAGTTGTAGCACAGATACGCAGTATTTT. Residues: CASNRSCSTDTQYF.

This chain connects TRBV6-1 to TRBJ2-1; D may be TRBD2 (5 bases). V was pared by 6 bases and J by 7 bases, with 19 bases between. Germline V CDR1 and CDR2: MNHNS, SASEGT. The CDR3 is 15 amino acids. DNA of the CDR3: TGTGCCAGCAGAAAAACTAGAGTTAGTTTGAATGAGCAGTTCTTC. This translates into CASRKTRVSLNEQFF.

The chain joins TRBV10-1 to TRBJ2-5; D tentatively reads TRBD1 or TRBD2 (5 bases each). Germline-derived CDR1 and CDR2 are WNHNN and SYGVQD (reference sequence). The CDR3 is 15 residues long. V dropped 1 base and J dropped 1 base, with 10 bases sitting between them. The CDR3 bases are TGCGCCAGCAGTGAGTGGGGGAGAAGCCAAGAGACCCAGTACTTC. Protein: CASSEWGRSQETQYF.

J is TRBJ2-7 and V is TRBV28, with 7 bases aligning to TRBD1. CDR3 length: 15 residues. Germline V gives CDR1 MDHEN, CDR2 SYDVKM. V lost 5 bases, J lost 5 bases, and 12 bases stayed unmatched. The CDR3 spells CASSPYVTGIHEQYF. Written as DNA, the CDR3 is TGTGCCAGCAGTCCCTATGTGACAGGGATACACGAGCAGTACTTC.

This chain uses TRBV7-2 with TRBJ2-5; possible D gene TRBD1, 5 bases. Trimming left V 7 bases short and J 2 bases short, with 11 bases between. The CDR3 has 13 amino acids. Germline assignment: CDR1 SGHTA and CDR2 FQGNSA. The CDR3 loop is CASNDSPQETQYF. The CDR3 bases are TGTGCCAGCAACGACAGTCCTCAAGAGACCCAGTACTTC. Looking up the rest from reference TRBV7-2 and TRBJ2-5 gives the full variable domain: GAGVSQSPSNKVTEKGKDVELRCDPISGHTALYWYRQSLGQGLEFLIYFQGNSAPDKSGLPSDRFSAERTGGSVSTLTIQRTQQEDSAVYLCASNDSPQETQYFGPGTRLLVL.

This rearrangement joins TRBV19 to TRBJ1-5; 11 nucleotides agree with TRBD1. The ends lost 3 bases at V and 7 bases at J; junction bases unmatched: 8. Per the germline V gene, CDR1 is LNHDA and CDR2 is SQIVND (reference sequence). The CDR3 runs 16 residues. The CDR3 protein is CASSIPPDRGQQPQHF. Here the CDR3 DNA reads TGTGCCAGTAGTATTCCCCCGGACAGGGGGCAACAGCCCCAGCATTTT.

The V gene is TRBV28, the J gene TRBJ1-1; D call uncertain. V was shortened by 8 bases and J by 3 bases, with 7 bases between the two germline ends. Germline V CDR1 and CDR2: MDHEN, SYDVKM. The CDR3 contains 11 residues. The CDR3 bases are TGTGCCAGCCGGTGGGACACTGAAGCTTTCTTT. This translates into CASRWDTEAFF.

The chain couples TRBV10-3 to TRBJ1-1; the D is unclear. Trimming took 2 bases from V and 1 from J, leaving 8 bases between them. The CDR3 has 14 amino acids. Germline CDR1 and CDR2: ENHRY and SYGVKD. The CDR3 reads CAISEVFRNTEAFF. CDR3 DNA: TGTGCCATCAGTGAGGTATTTAGGAACACTGAAGCTTTCTTT.

This chain connects TRBV28 to TRBJ1-2; D unclear. The ends were cut back, 5 bases at V and 5 bases at J, with 18 bases in the middle. The V gene's germline CDR1 is MDHEN and CDR2 SYDVKM. The CDR3 runs 15 residues. Here the CDR3 reads CASSHPDGSAYGYTF. The CDR3 DNA follows: TGTGCCAGCAGTCACCCCGACGGATCTGCTTATGGCTACACCTTC.

This chain links TRBV9 with TRBJ2-1, with 7 nucleotides matching TRBD2. The V segment lost 0 bases and the J segment 5 bases; nucleotides outside the gene matches: 8. The CDR3 has 16 amino acids. Germline loops: CDR1 SGDLS, CDR2 YYNGEE. The CDR3 region has the DNA TGTGCCAGCAGCGTAGTACGATCGGGACTACACAATGAGCAGTTCTTC. Translated: CASSVVRSGLHNEQFF.